This T cell receptor beta chain stems from a study of T cell changes during pregnancy in multiple sclerosis. TCRdb's table, derived via immunoSEQ multiplex PCR, lists solely in-frame clones and lacks some. The table shows 20,000 to 25,000 clones, with around 86% occurring only once. The germline V and J ends were trimmed by 2 bases and 5 bases, with 8 bases remaining between them. This CDR3 region has 12 residues. Per germline, CDR1 SGHTS and CDR2 YDEGEE. This chain uses TRBV5-8 with TRBJ2-7; D uncertain. The sequence came from a female donor in good health, enrolled as a control in a pregnancy study. The sequences come from CD8+ T cells from peripheral blood mononuclear cells, collected in the first trimester of pregnancy. The CDR3 here is CASSLQNHEQYF. CDR3 DNA sequence: TGTGCCAGCAGCTTACAGAACCACGAGCAGTACTTC. The variable domain in full, with the rest retrieved from reference TRBV5-8 and TRBJ2-7, is EAGVTQSPTHLIKTRGQQATLRCSPISGHTSVYWYQQALGLGLQFLLWYDEGEERNRGNFPPRFSGRQFPNYSSELNVNALELEDSALYLCASSLQNHEQYFGPGTRLTVT.